The 27 T cell receptor beta chains reported below all come from one sample, sequenced in a study of shared clonotypes between healthy human individuals (dated by TCRdb to the early 2020s). The protocol used for the library was the immunoSEQ multiplex PCR assay. This is the immuneACCESS table as TCRdb keeps it, with only in-frame sequences that have V and J called. A part of the clones is gone; compared with another copy, unresolved V genes explain less than half, and the rest is unexplained. The sample records 2 million to 2.5 million clones, almost 96% of which are singletons. The ten top clones hold 0.13% of the sample. Sequenced sample: naive CD4+ T cells sorted from blood. Sample cell subset or site, as interpreted from the label and publication: CD45RA+ positively selected. The receptors were gathered from a man younger than 35 in good health.

This clone was observed a few times. Other DNA sequences from this sample encode an identical CDR3 as well. The rearrangement links TRBV7-2 to TRBJ2-7; possible D gene TRBD1, 6 bases. Germline V lookup: CDR1 SGHTA, CDR2 FQGNSA. This CDR3 region has 13 residues. Between the trimmed V and J ends, which lost 5 bases and 2 bases, there was a span of 10 bases. CDR3 in DNA: TGTGCCAGCAGCCCACGGACAGCCTACGAGCAGTACTTC. This codes for CASSPRTAYEQYF.

Only a few counts were recorded for this clone. The V and J genes are TRBV7-9 and TRBJ2-7; the D gene could be TRBD1 or TRBD2 (6 bases each). Germline CDR1 is SEHNR and CDR2 is FQNEAQ (reference sequence). The CDR3 is 14 residues long. The V and J ends lost 4 bases and 2 bases respectively, with 12 bases between them. The CDR3 sequence is CASSYRGGTYEQYF. The CDR3 coding sequence is TGTGCCAGCAGCTATCGAGGGGGGACCTACGAGCAGTACTTC. The full variable domain, completed using reference TRBV7-9 and TRBJ2-7, is DTGVSQNPRHKITKRGQNVTFRCDPISEHNRLYWYRQTLGQGPEFLTYFQNEAQLEKSRLLSDRFSAERPKGSFSTLEIQRTEQGDSAMYLCASSYRGGTYEQYFGPGTRLTVT.

In this sample, this clone turned up once. A junction boundary mismatches the germline segment, possibly from a read error. This chain links TRBV6-5 with TRBJ1-5, with unresolved D. This CDR3 comprises 14 residues. Germline CDR1 MNHEY, CDR2 SVGAGI. The CDR3 protein is CATSPDSSNQPQHF. DNA of the CDR3: TGTGCCACCAGTCCGGACTCTAGCAATCAGCCCCAGCATTTT.

V and J are TRBV5-1 and TRBJ2-2, with TRBD1 matching over 7 bases. J lost 2 bases, V lost 4 bases, and 8 bases had no gene match. The germline V gene encodes CDR1 SGHRS and CDR2 YFSETQ. The CDR3 is made up of 16 amino acids. The CDR3 DNA reads as TGCGCCAGCAGCCTCACGACAGGGATAAACACCGGGGAGCTGTTTTTT. Its translation is CASSLTTGINTGELFF. Together with reference TRBV5-1 and TRBJ2-2, the CDR3 gives the full variable domain: KAGVTQTPRYLIKTRGQQVTLSCSPISGHRSVSWYQQTPGQGLQFLFEYFSETQRNKGNFPGRFSGRQFSNSRSEMNVSTLELGDSALYLCASSLTTGINTGELFFGEGSRLTVL.

This clone appeared a single time. V and J are TRBV30 and TRBJ2-5; tentative D call: TRBD2 (6 bases). CDR3 length: 12 residues. V lost 1 base and J lost 7, with 10 bases in between. Germline lookup yields CDR1 GTSNPN and CDR2 SVGIG (reference sequence). In DNA, the CDR3 is TGTGCCTGGAGTGCCCAGGGAGGGACCCAGTACTTC. Its translation: CAWSAQGGTQYF.

This chain connects TRBV7-8 to TRBJ2-2; 9 nucleotides match TRBD1. Looked up from germline, CDR1 is SGHVS and CDR2 is FQNEAQ. The CDR3 totals 21 residues. Trimming removed 2 bases from V and 3 bases from J; junction bases left unmatched: 19. The CDR3 bases are TGTGCCAGCAGCTTAAATAGACAGGGGGTCCAAGAAACAAGGTACACCGGGGAGCTGTTTTTT. It encodes CASSLNRQGVQETRYTGELFF.

As to this clone: The same CDR3 arises from other DNA sequences in this sample as well. The J gene is TRBJ1-5, the V gene TRBV5-6; no firm D call. The CDR3 is made up of 12 amino acids. The V gene lost 2 bases and the J gene lost 2 bases, with 2 bases spanning the gap. Germline-derived CDR1 and CDR2 are SGHDT and YYEEEE. CDR3 sequence reads: CASSLGNQPQHF. As DNA, the CDR3 is TGTGCCAGCAGCTTAGGCAATCAGCCCCAGCATTTT.

Turning to this clone: At one of its ends the junction is not consistent with the germline gene, which may arise from a read error. The chain employs TRBV11-1 and TRBJ1-2; D gene ambiguous. Per germline, CDR1 SGHAT and CDR2 FQDESV (reference sequence). This CDR3 comprises 11 residues. The CDR3 region has the DNA TGTGCCAGCAGCTTAGGAACAGCACCAAGCTTC. This codes for CASSLGTAPSF.

In the case of this clone: This specimen includes other DNA sequences encoding the same CDR3. The V and J genes are TRBV18 and TRBJ2-7; 7 bases map to TRBD1. This CDR3 region has 15 residues. Germline assignment: CDR1 KGHSH and CDR2 LQKENI. The V segment lost 0 bases and the J segment 0 bases; nucleotides outside the gene matches: 2. CDR3 in DNA: TGTGCCAGCTCACCACCCACAGGGGCCTCCTACGAGCAGTACTTC. Protein: CASSPPTGASYEQYF.

V is TRBV9 and J is TRBJ1-4; D unclear. The germline V gene has CDR1 SGDLS and CDR2 YYNGEE. V lost 3 bases to trimming and J lost 4 bases, with 7 bases between them. The length of the CDR3 is 13 residues. The CDR3 nucleotides are TGTGCCAGCAGCGCCGGGGTTAATGAAAAACTGTTTTTT. It yields the protein CASSAGVNEKLFF.

This clone was detected only once. V gene TRBV10-1 combines with J gene TRBJ1-1, with a weak D call TRBD1 (5 bases). Trimming shortened V by 7 bases and J by 11 bases, and 14 bases separated the two germline ends. Germline V gene sequence: CDR1 WNHNN, CDR2 SYGVQD (reference sequence). The CDR3 extends over 11 amino acids. CDR3 nucleotide sequence: TGCGCCAGCACCCAACAGGCGGGGGCTTTCTTT. This encodes CASTQQAGAFF.

V is TRBV29-1 and J is TRBJ1-1; 7 bases match TRBD1. The V segment lost 3 bases and the J segment 2 bases; nucleotides outside the gene matches: 3. There are 13 residues in the CDR3. In germline, CDR1 is SQVTM, CDR2 ANQGSEA. CDR3 sequence (DNA): TGCAGCGTTGATTGGACAGGAAACACTGAAGCTTTCTTT. This sequence encodes CSVDWTGNTEAFF. Drawing the rest from reference TRBV29-1 and TRBJ1-1, the complete variable domain is SAVISQKPSRDICQRGTSLTIQCQVDSQVTMMFWYRQQPGQSLTLIATANQGSEATYESGFVIDKFPISRPNLTFSTLTVSNMSPEDSSIYLCSVDWTGNTEAFFGQGTRLTVV.

The rearrangement uses TRBV30 and TRBJ1-2, with D perhaps matching TRBD1 (5 bases). The CDR3 loop spans 13 amino acids. Germline V lookup: CDR1 GTSNPN, CDR2 SVGIG (reference sequence). V dropped 5 bases and J dropped 6 bases, with 16 bases sitting between them. The CDR3 DNA follows: TGTGCCTGGGGGACCGGGTTCAAAGATGGCTACACCTTC. It specifies CAWGTGFKDGYTF.

Note on this clone: This CDR3 is also generated by other DNA sequences in the sample. This sequence joins TRBV5-1 and TRBJ2-1; the match to TRBD1 covers 9 bases. Germline V gene lookup returns CDR1 SGHRS and CDR2 YFSETQ. The CDR3 consists of 15 residues. V was pared by 4 bases and J by 4 bases, with 6 bases of the junction left unmatched. DNA for the CDR3: TGCGCCAGCAGCCCCGACAGGGGGGCTTACAATGAGCAGTTCTTC. Protein sequence: CASSPDRGAYNEQFF.

The rearrangement joins TRBV9 to TRBJ2-1; D is unclear. This CDR3 is built from 13 residues. Germline V gives CDR1 SGDLS, CDR2 YYNGEE. V was cut by 4 bases and J by 1 base, with 6 bases left in between. CDR3 bases: TGTGCCAGCAGCCCACCTTCCTACAATGAGCAGTTCTTC. Translated: CASSPPSYNEQFF. The variable domain in full, completed from reference TRBV9 and TRBJ2-1, reads DSGVTQTPKHLITATGQRVTLRCSPRSGDLSVYWYQQSLDQGLQFLIQYYNGEERAKGNILERFSAQQFPDLHSELNLSSLELGDSALYFCASSPPSYNEQFFGPGTRLTVL.

The chain has TRBV6-5 and TRBJ1-4; D perhaps matches TRBD1 (6 bases). V dropped 0 bases and J dropped 5 bases, with 10 bases sitting between them. Germline CDR1 reads MNHEY; CDR2 reads SVGAGI. There are 15 residues in the CDR3. The CDR3: CASSYSQGTNEKLFF. The CDR3 bases are TGTGCCAGCAGTTACTCACAGGGAACAAATGAAAAACTGTTTTTT.

This rearrangement joins TRBV10-2 to TRBJ1-3; D is uncertain. CDR1 is WSHSY and CDR2 is SAAADI in the germline V gene. The V end was cut by 2 bases, the J end by 0 bases, with 11 bases between. The length of the CDR3 is 16 residues. In DNA, the CDR3 is TGCGCCAGCAGTGAGCAAGGGAGGAGCTCTGGAAACACCATATATTTT. The encoded protein is CASSEQGRSSGNTIYF.

The J gene is TRBJ2-1, the V gene TRBV7-2; 7 positions agree with TRBD2. J gave up 1 base and V 5 bases, and 5 bases lay outside the gene matches. Germline V gene data show CDR1 as SGHTA and CDR2 as FQGNSA. This CDR3 contains 15 residues. The CDR3 bases are TGTGCCAGCAGCCCGCGAGCGGGGTCCTACAATGAGCAGTTCTTC. Translating it yields CASSPRAGSYNEQFF.

This chain links TRBV19 with TRBJ1-2; D ambiguous. The V gene lost 5 bases and the J gene lost 10 bases, with 20 bases spanning the gap. Germline V CDR1 and CDR2: LNHDA, SQIVND (reference sequence). CDR3 size: 14 residues. Written as DNA, the CDR3 is TGTGCCAGTAGTTCCCGAGACGGACGTATCTACTACACCTTC. As protein: CASSSRDGRIYYTF.

Here the CDR3 DNA reads TGCGCCAGCAGCCCCGACGGGACAGGGGGCTCACAGCCCCAGCATTTT. It is translated as CASSPDGTGGSQPQHF. This chain joins TRBV5-1 and TRBJ1-5; 12 bases align to TRBD1. This CDR3 is 16 amino acids long. J gave up 7 bases and V 4 bases, and 9 bases lay outside the gene matches. Germline V gene sequence: CDR1 SGHRS, CDR2 YFSETQ.

The chain combines TRBV6-5 with TRBJ1-3, with 9 bases that match TRBD1. The CDR3 extends over 14 amino acids. Germline V CDR1 and CDR2: MNHEY, SVGAGI. V lost 8 bases and J lost 3; bases outside the gene matches: 5. The CDR3: CASAQGAFGNTIYF. The CDR3 bases are TGTGCCAGCGCACAGGGGGCTTTTGGAAACACCATATATTTT.

The chain combines TRBV7-8 with TRBJ2-1; 8 bases align to TRBD2. CDR1 is SGHVS and CDR2 is FQNEAQ in the germline V gene. J lost 3 bases, V lost 1 base, and 5 bases had no gene match. The CDR3 spans 16 residues. CDR3 protein: CASSLGTSGGYNEQFF. CDR3 DNA sequence: TGTGCCAGCAGCTTAGGTACTAGCGGAGGCTACAATGAGCAGTTCTTC.

The chain uses TRBV5-8 and TRBJ1-2; no definite D call. Germline CDR1 reads SGHTS; CDR2 reads YDEGEE. The CDR3 length is 18 residues. V gave up 3 bases and J gave up 2 bases, with 23 bases separating them. The CDR3 nucleotides read TGTGCCAGCAGCTCCCGCGGGCAGCTCGACCCCTCAAACTATGGCTACACCTTC. Amino acids: CASSSRGQLDPSNYGYTF.

In the case of this clone: Other nucleotide sequences from this sample produce the same CDR3. The chain joins TRBV5-1 to TRBJ2-7; D is uncertain. The V and J ends lost 0 bases and 0 bases respectively, with 7 bases between them. Germline-derived CDR1 and CDR2 are SGHRS and YFSETQ. The CDR3 is made up of 14 amino acids. Here the CDR3 DNA reads TGCGCCAGCAGCTTGGCCGTGTCCTCCTACGAGCAGTACTTC. It encodes CASSLAVSSYEQYF.

In the case of this clone: Within the sample, other DNA sequences also encode this same CDR3. This chain links TRBV5-4 with TRBJ2-2; 9 bases agree with TRBD1. The V gene's germline CDR1 is SGHNT and CDR2 YYREEE (reference sequence). The CDR3 is made up of 15 amino acids. Unmatched junction bases numbered 1, after V lost 1 base and J lost 3 bases. The CDR3 nucleotides read TGTGCCAGCAGCTTGAGGGACAGGGACACCGGGGAGCTGTTTTTT. Encoded protein: CASSLRDRDTGELFF.

This clone was seen a single time. The gene calls are TRBV7-9 and TRBJ1-2, with D possibly matching TRBD1 (5 bases). CDR1 and CDR2 (germline): SEHNR, FQNEAQ (reference sequence). Trimming removed 7 bases from V and 2 bases from J, with 11 bases in between. The length of the CDR3 is 13 residues. Here the CDR3 reads CASTVPGNYGYTF. The CDR3 DNA follows: TGTGCCAGCACCGTTCCAGGGAACTATGGCTACACCTTC. Combining the CDR3 with reference TRBV7-9 and TRBJ1-2 gives the whole variable domain DTGVSQNPRHKITKRGQNVTFRCDPISEHNRLYWYRQTLGQGPEFLTYFQNEAQLEKSRLLSDRFSAERPKGSFSTLEIQRTEQGDSAMYLCASTVPGNYGYTFGSGTRLTVV.

This chain connects TRBV5-4 to TRBJ2-1; 13 bases match TRBD2. The length of the CDR3 is 17 residues. V lost 4 bases, J lost 10 bases, and 14 bases stayed unmatched. The germline CDR1 and CDR2 sequences are SGHNT and YYREEE (reference sequence). The CDR3 sequence: CASSIGSGTSGAGEQFF. CDR3 nucleotide sequence: TGTGCCAGCAGCATTGGAAGCGGGACTAGCGGGGCAGGGGAGCAGTTCTTC.